The clone carrying this T cell receptor beta chain was counted between two and nine times. The target antigen is unknown. The entry originates in a study of CD4+ T cells in melanoma. The assay was immunoSEQ multiplex PCR, and TCRdb's table has in-frame clones only and misses some. The sample records roughly 110,000 clones, 92% being singletons. Study findings and constraints: Neoantigen-specific CD4+ T cells in melanoma reportedly had diverse differentiation states. CD8+ T cell, macrophage and B cell function reportedly correlated with neoantigen-specific CD4+ T cells.

The germline V gene encodes CDR1 KGHSH and CDR2 LQKENI. Trimming stripped 2 bases from V and 1 base from J, with 11 bases between. The CDR3 loop spans 15 amino acids. The clonotype was recovered from a human donor with melanoma. Sequencing was carried out using peripheral blood. The chain carries TRBV18 and TRBJ1-1; D possibly corresponds to TRBD1 (6 bases). This CDR3 is CASSPVGGTNTEAFF. Written as DNA, the CDR3 is TGTGCCAGCTCACCAGTTGGGGGCACGAACACTGAAGCTTTCTTT.